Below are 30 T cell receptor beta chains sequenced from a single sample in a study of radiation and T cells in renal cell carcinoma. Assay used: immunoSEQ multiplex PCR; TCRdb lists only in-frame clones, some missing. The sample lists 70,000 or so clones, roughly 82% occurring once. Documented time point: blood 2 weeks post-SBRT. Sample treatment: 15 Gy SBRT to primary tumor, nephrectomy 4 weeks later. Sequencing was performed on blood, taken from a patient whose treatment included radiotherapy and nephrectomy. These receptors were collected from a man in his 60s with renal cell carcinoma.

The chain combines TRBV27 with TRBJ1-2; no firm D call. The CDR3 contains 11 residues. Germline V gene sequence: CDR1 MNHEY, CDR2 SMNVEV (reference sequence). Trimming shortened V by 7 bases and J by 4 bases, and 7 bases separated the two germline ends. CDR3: CASIEPYGYTF. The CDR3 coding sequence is TGTGCCAGCATTGAACCCTATGGCTACACCTTC.

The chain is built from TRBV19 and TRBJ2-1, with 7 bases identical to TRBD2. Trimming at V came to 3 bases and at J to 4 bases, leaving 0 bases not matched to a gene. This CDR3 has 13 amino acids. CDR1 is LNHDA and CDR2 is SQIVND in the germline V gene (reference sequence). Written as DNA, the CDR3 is TGTGCCAGTAGTATGGGACTATACAATGAGCAGTTCTTC. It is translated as CASSMGLYNEQFF.

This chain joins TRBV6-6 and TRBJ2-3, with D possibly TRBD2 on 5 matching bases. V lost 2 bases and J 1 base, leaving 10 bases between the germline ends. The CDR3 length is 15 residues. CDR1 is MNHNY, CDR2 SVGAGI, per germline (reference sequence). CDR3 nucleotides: TGTGCCAGCAGTTACCCCGAGGGAGGCACAGATACGCAGTATTTT. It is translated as CASSYPEGGTDTQYF.

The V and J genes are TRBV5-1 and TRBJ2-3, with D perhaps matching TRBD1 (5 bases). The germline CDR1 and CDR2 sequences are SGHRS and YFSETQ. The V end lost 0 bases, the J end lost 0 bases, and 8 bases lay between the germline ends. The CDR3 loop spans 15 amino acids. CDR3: CASSLVQGSTDTQYF. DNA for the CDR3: TGCGCCAGCAGCTTGGTTCAGGGAAGCACAGATACGCAGTATTTT.

CDR3 in DNA: TGTGCCAGCAGATATTTAGCTTCGGGGGCCAACGTCCTGACTTTC. This sequence encodes CASRYLASGANVLTF. The J gene is TRBJ2-6, the V gene TRBV7-9; D not resolved. CDR1 SEHNR and CDR2 FQNEAQ come from the germline V gene (reference sequence). V gave up 6 bases and J gave up 4 bases, with 13 bases separating them. The length of the CDR3 is 15 residues. The full variable domain, completed using reference TRBV7-9 and TRBJ2-6, is DTGVSQNPRHKITKRGQNVTFRCDPISEHNRLYWYRQTLGQGPEFLTYFQNEAQLEKSRLLSDRFSAERPKGSFSTLEIQRTEQGDSAMYLCASRYLASGANVLTFGAGSRLTVL.

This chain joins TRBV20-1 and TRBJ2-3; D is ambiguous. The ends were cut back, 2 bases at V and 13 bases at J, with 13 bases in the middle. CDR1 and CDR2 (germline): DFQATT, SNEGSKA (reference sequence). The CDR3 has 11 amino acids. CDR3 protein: CSARLAEWEYF. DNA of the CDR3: TGCAGTGCTAGATTGGCTGAATGGGAGTATTTT.

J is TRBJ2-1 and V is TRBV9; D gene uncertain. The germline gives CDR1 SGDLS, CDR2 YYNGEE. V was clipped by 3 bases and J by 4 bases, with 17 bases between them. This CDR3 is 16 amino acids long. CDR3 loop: CASSGNKEPPYNEQFF. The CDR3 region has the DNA TGTGCCAGCAGCGGTAACAAGGAACCTCCATACAATGAGCAGTTCTTC. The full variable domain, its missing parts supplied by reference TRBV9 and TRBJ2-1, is DSGVTQTPKHLITATGQRVTLRCSPRSGDLSVYWYQQSLDQGLQFLIQYYNGEERAKGNILERFSAQQFPDLHSELNLSSLELGDSALYFCASSGNKEPPYNEQFFGPGTRLTVL.

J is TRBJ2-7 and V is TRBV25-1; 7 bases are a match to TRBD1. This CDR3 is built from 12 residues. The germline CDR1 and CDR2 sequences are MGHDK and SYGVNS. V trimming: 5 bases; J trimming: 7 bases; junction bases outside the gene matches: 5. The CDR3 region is CASSQTGHEQYF. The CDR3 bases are TGTGCCAGCAGTCAGACAGGGCATGAGCAGTACTTC.

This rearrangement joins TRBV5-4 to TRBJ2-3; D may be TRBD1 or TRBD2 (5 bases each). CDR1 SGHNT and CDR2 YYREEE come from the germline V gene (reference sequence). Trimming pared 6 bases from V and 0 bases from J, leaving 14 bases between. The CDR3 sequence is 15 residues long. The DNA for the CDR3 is TGTGCCAGCAAGAAAGGTGGGGGAAGCACAGATACGCAGTATTTT. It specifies CASKKGGGSTDTQYF.

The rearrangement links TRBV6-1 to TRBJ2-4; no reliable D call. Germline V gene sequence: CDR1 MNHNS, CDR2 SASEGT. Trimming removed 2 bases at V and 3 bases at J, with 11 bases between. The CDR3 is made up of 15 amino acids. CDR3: CASSESSFLKNIQYF. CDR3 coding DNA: TGTGCCAGCAGTGAATCGAGTTTCCTCAAAAACATTCAGTACTTC.

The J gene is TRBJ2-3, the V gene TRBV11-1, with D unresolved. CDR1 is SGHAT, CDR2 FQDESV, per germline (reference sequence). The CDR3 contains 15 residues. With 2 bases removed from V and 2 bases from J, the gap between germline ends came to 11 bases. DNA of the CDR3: TGTGCCAGCAGCTTAAGACCGCCGCCCACAGATACGCAGTATTTT. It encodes CASSLRPPPTDTQYF.

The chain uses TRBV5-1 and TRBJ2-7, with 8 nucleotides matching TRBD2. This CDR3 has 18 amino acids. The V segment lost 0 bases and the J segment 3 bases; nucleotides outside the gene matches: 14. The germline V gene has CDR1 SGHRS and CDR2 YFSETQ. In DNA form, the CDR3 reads TGCGCCAGCAGCTTGGCATTGGCGGGAGGTGGGGTTATCTACGAGCAGTACTTC. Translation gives CASSLALAGGGVIYEQYF.

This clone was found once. The CDR3 reads CASSLASHGTEAFF. The CDR3 region has the DNA TGTGCCAGCAGCTTAGCGTCACACGGCACTGAAGCTTTCTTT. V usage is TRBV7-2 and J usage is TRBJ1-1; unclear D gene. This CDR3 has 14 residues. Germline V gene sequence: CDR1 SGHTA, CDR2 FQGNSA. With 0 bases removed from V and 4 bases from J, the gap between germline ends came to 9 bases.

The CDR3 protein is CASSQDSGRLAGGYEQYF. The CDR3 DNA sequence: TGCGCCAGCAGCCAAGATTCGGGTCGACTAGCGGGAGGCTACGAGCAGTACTTC. The J gene is TRBJ2-7, the V gene TRBV4-1, with 13 positions matching TRBD2. The junction had 8 bases not matched to a gene; V was cut back by 0 bases and J by 3 bases. CDR3 length equals 18 residues. In germline, CDR1 is MGHRA, CDR2 YSYEKL.

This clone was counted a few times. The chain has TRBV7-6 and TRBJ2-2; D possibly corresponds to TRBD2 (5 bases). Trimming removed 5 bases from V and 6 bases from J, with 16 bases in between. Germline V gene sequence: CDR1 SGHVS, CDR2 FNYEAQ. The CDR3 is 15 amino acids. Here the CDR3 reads CASSPRVLGAGELFF. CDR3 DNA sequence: TGTGCCAGCAGCCCCCGGGTTTTGGGAGCCGGGGAGCTGTTTTTT.

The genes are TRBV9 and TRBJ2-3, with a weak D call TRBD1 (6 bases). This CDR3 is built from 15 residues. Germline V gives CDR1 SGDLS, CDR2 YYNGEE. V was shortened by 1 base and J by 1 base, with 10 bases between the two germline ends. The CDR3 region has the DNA TGTGCCAGCAGCGTAATCGAGGGGGGCACAGATACGCAGTATTTT. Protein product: CASSVIEGGTDTQYF. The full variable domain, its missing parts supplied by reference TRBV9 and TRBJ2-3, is DSGVTQTPKHLITATGQRVTLRCSPRSGDLSVYWYQQSLDQGLQFLIQYYNGEERAKGNILERFSAQQFPDLHSELNLSSLELGDSALYFCASSVIEGGTDTQYFGPGTRLTVL.

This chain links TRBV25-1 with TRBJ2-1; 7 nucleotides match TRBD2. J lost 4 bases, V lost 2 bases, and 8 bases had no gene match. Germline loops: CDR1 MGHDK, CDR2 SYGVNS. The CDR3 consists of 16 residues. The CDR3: CASSEMGGGRYNEQFF. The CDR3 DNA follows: TGTGCCAGCAGTGAAATGGGTGGCGGGAGATACAATGAGCAGTTCTTC.

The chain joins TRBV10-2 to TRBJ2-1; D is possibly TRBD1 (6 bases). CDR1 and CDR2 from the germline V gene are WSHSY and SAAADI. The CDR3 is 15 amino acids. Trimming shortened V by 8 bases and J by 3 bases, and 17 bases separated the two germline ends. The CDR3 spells CASGGGVLDYNEQFF. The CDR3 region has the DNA TGCGCCAGCGGTGGGGGCGTACTAGACTACAATGAGCAGTTCTTC.

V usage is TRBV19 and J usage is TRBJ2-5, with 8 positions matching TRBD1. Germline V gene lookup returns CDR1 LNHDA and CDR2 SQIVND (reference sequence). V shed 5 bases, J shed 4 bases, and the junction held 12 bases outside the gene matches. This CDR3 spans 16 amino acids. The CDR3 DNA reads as TGTGCCAGTAGTTACGGTCAGGGGGCGCCCGGAGAGACCCAGTACTTC. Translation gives CASSYGQGAPGETQYF. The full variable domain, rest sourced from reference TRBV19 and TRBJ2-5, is DGGITQSPKYLFRKEGQNVTLSCEQNLNHDAMYWYRQDPGQGLRLIYYSQIVNDFQKGDIAEGYSVSREKKESFPLTVTSAQKNPTAFYLCASSYGQGAPGETQYFGPGTRLLVL.

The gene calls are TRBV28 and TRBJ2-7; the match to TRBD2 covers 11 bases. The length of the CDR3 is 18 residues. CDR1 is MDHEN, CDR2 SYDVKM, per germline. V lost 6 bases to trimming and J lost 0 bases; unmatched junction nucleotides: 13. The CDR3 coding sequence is TGTGCCAGCAGCCCTAGTTCGGGACTAGCGGCCCTCTCCTACGAGCAGTACTTC. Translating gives CASSPSSGLAALSYEQYF.

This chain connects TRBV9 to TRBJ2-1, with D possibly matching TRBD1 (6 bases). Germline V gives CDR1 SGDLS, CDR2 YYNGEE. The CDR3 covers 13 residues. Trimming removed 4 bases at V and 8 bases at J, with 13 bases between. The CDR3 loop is CASSTGHIHEQFF. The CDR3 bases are TGTGCCAGCAGCACGGGACATATCCATGAGCAGTTCTTC.

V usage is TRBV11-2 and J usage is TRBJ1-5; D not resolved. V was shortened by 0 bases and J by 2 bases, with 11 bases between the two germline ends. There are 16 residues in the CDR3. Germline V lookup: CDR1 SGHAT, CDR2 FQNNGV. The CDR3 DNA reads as TGTGCCAGCAGCTTAGATCCCCGGGCCCGCAATCAGCCCCAGCATTTT. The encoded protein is CASSLDPRARNQPQHF.

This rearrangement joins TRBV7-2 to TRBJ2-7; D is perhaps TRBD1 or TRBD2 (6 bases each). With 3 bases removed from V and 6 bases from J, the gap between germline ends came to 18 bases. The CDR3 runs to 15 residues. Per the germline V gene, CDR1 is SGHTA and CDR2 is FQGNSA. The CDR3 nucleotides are TGTGCCAGCAGCTTGGGGGGATGGGGGGCGCCCGAGCAGTACTTC. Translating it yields CASSLGGWGAPEQYF.

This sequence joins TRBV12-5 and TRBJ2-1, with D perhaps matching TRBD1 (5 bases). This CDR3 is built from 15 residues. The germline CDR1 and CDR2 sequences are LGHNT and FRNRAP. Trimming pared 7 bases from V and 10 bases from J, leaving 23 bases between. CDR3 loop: CASARSRTSPEEQFF. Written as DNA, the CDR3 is TGTGCTAGTGCCCGTTCCCGGACATCGCCTGAGGAGCAGTTCTTC. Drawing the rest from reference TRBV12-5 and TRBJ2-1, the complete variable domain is DARVTQTPRHKVTEMGQEVTMRCQPILGHNTVFWYRQTMMQGLELLAYFRNRAPLDDSGMPKDRFSAEMPDATLATLKIQPSEPRDSAVYFCASARSRTSPEEQFFGPGTRLTVL.

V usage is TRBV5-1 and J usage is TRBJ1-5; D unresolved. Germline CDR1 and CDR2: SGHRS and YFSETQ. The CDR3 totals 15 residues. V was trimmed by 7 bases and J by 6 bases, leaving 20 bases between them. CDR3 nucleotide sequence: TGCGCCAGCCGTCAACAGAGTGGCCTTCGTCAGCCCCAGCATTTT. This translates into CASRQQSGLRQPQHF. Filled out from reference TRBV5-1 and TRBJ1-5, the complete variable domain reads KAGVTQTPRYLIKTRGQQVTLSCSPISGHRSVSWYQQTPGQGLQFLFEYFSETQRNKGNFPGRFSGRQFSNSRSEMNVSTLELGDSALYLCASRQQSGLRQPQHFGDGTRLSIL.

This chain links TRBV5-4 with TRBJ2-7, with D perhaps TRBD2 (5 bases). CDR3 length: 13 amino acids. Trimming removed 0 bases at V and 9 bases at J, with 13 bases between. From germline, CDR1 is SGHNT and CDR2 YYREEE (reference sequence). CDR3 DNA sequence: TGTGCCAGCAGCTTGGCCGGGGATCTGGTGCAGTACTTC. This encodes CASSLAGDLVQYF.

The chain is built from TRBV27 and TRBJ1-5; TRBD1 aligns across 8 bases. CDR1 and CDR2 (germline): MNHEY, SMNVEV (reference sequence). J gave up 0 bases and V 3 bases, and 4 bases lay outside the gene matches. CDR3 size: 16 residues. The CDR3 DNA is TGTGCCAGCAGTTTTGGGGGACAGGATAGCAATCAGCCCCAGCATTTT. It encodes CASSFGGQDSNQPQHF.

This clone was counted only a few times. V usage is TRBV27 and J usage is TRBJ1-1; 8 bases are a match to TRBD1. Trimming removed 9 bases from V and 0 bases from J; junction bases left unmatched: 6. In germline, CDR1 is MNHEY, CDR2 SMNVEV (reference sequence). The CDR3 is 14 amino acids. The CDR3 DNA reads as TGTGCCAGACTGGACAGGGATATGAACACTGAAGCTTTCTTT. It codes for CARLDRDMNTEAFF.

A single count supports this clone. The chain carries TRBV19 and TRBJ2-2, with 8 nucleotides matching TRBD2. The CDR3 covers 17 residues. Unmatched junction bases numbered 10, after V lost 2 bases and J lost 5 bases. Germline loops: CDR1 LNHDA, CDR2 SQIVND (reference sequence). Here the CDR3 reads CASSIRGSGSRTGELFF. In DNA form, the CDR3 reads TGTGCCAGTAGTATAAGGGGGAGCGGGAGTCGTACCGGGGAGCTGTTTTTT.

The chain's CDR3 is CASSFEWVGNQPQHF. The DNA of the CDR3 is TGTGCCAGCAGTTTCGAGTGGGTAGGCAATCAGCCCCAGCATTTT. The rearrangement links TRBV28 to TRBJ1-5, with D hard to call. This CDR3 comprises 15 residues. Germline V lookup: CDR1 MDHEN, CDR2 SYDVKM. V lost 3 bases and J lost 2, with 11 bases in between.